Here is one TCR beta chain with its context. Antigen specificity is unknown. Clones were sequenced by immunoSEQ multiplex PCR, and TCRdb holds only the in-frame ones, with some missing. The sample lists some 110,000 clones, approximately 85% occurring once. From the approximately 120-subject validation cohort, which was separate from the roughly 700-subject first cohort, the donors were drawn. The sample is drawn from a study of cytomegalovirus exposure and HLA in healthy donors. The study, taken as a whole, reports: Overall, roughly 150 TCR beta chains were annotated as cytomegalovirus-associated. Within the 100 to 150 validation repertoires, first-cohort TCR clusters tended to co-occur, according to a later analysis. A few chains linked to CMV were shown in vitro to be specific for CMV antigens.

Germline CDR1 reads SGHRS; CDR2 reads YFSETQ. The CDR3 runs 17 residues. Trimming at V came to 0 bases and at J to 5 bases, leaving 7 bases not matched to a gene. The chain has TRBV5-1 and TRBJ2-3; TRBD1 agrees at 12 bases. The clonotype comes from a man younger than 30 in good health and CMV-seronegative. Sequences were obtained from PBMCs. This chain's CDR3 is CASSLEGTGGAVDTQYF. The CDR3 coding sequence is TGCGCCAGCAGCTTGGAAGGGACAGGGGGCGCAGTAGATACGCAGTATTTT.